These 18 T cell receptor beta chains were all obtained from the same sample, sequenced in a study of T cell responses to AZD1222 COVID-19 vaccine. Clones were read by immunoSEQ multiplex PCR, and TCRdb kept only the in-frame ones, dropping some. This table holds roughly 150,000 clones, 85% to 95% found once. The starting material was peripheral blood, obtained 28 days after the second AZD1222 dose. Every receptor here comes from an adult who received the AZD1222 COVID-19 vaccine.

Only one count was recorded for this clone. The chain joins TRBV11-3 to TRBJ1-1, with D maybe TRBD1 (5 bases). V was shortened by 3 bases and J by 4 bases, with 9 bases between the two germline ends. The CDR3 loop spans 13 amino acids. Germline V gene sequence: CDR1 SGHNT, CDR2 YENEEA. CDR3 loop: CASSLRGSTEAFF. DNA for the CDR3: TGTGCCAGCAGCTTGAGGGGTTCCACTGAAGCTTTCTTT.

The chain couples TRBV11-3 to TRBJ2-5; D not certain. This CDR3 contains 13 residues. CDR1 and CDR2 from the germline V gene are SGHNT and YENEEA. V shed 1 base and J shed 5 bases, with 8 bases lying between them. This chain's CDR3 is CASSLAHGETQYF. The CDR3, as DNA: TGTGCCAGCAGCTTAGCTCATGGGGAGACCCAGTACTTC.

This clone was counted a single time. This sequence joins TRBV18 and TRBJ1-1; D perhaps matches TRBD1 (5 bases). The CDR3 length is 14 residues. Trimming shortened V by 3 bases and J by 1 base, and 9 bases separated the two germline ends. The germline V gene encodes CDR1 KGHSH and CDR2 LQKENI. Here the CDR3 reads CASSPGGRNTEAFF. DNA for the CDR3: TGTGCCAGCTCACCGGGGGGGAGGAACACTGAAGCTTTCTTT.

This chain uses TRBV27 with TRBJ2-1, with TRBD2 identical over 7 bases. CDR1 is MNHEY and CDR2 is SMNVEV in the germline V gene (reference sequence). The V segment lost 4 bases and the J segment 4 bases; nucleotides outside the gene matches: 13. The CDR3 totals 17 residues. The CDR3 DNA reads TGTGCCAGCAGTTCCAACAAAGCGGGGTTCACTTACAATGAGCAGTTCTTC. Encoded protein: CASSSNKAGFTYNEQFF.

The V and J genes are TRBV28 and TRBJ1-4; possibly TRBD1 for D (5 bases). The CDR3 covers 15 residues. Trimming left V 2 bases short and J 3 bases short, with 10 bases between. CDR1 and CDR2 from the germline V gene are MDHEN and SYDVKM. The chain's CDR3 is CASSLTQVSNEKLFF. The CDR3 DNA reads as TGTGCCAGCAGTTTAACACAGGTGTCTAATGAAAAACTGTTTTTT.

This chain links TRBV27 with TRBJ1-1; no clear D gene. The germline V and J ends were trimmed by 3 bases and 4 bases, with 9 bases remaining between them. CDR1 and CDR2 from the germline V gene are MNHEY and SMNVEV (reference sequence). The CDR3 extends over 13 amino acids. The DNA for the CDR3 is TGTGCCAGCAGTTTCGTTGGGAGCACTGAAGCTTTCTTT. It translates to CASSFVGSTEAFF.

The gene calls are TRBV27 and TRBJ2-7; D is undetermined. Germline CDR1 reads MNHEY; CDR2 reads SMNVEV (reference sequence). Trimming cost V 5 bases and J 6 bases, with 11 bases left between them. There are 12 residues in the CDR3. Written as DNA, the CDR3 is TGTGCCAGCAGTAATAGGGTCGGCGAGCAGTACTTC. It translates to CASSNRVGEQYF.

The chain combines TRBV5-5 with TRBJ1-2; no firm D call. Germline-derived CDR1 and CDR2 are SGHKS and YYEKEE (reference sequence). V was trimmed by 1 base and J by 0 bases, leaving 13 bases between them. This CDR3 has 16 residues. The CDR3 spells CASSLSPQVANYGYTF. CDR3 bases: TGTGCCAGCAGCTTGTCTCCCCAGGTAGCTAACTATGGCTACACCTTC.

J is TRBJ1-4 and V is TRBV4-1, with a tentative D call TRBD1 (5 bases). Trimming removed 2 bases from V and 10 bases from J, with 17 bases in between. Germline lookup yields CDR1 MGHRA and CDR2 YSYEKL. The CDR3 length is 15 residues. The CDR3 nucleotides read TGCGCCAGCAGCCAACCAGCCCGGGGTAGGGGAAAACTGTTTTTT. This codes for CASSQPARGRGKLFF.

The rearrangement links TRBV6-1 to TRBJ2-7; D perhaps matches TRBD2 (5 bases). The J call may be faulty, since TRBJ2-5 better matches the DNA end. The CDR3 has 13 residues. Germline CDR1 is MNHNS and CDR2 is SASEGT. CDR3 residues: CASSERLAETQYF. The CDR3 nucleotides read TGTGCCAGCAGTGAACGGTTAGCGGAGACCCAGTACTTC.

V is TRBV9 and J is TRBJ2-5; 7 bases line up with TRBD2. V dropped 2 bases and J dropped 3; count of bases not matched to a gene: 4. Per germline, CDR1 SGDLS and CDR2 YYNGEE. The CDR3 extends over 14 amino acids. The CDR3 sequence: CASSVSSGKETQYF. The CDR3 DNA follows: TGTGCCAGCAGCGTTTCGAGCGGGAAAGAGACCCAGTACTTC. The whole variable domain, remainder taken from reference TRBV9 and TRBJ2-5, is DSGVTQTPKHLITATGQRVTLRCSPRSGDLSVYWYQQSLDQGLQFLIQYYNGEERAKGNILERFSAQQFPDLHSELNLSSLELGDSALYFCASSVSSGKETQYFGPGTRLLVL.

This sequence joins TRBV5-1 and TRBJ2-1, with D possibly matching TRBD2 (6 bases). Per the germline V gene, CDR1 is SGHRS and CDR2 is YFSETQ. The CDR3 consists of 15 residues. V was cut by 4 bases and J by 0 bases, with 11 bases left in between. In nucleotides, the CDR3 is TGCGCCAGCAGCCCGGACTACCGCTCCTACAATGAGCAGTTCTTC. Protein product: CASSPDYRSYNEQFF.

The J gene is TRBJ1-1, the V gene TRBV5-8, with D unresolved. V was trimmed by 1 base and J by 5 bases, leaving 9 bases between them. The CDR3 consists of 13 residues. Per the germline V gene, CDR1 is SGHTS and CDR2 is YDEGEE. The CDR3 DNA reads TGTGCCAGCAGCTTGAACGATGGGACTGAAGCTTTCTTT. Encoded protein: CASSLNDGTEAFF.

CDR3 bases: TGTGCCAGCAGCTTACGGGACAGGCTGAATTCACCCCTCCACTTT. Amino acid sequence: CASSLRDRLNSPLHF. The rearrangement links TRBV3-1 (or the pseudogene TRBV3-2) to TRBJ1-6, with 8 positions matching TRBD1. V gave up 5 bases and J gave up 7 bases; unmatched junction bases: 7. CDR1 is LGHDT and CDR2 is YNNKEL in the germline V gene (reference sequence). The CDR3 covers 15 residues.

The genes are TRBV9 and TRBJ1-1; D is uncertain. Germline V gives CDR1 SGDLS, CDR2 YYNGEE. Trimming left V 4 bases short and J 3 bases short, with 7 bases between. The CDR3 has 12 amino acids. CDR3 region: CASSRRDTEAFF. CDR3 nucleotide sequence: TGTGCCAGCAGCCGCCGGGACACTGAAGCTTTCTTT.

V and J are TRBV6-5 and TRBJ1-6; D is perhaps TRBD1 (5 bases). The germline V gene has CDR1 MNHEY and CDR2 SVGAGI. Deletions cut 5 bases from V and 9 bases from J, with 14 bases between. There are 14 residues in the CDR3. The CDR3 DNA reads TGTGCCAGCAGTAAACACAGACAGTTTTCACCCCTCCACTTT. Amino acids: CASSKHRQFSPLHF.

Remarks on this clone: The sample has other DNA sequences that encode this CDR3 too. Here the CDR3 DNA reads TGCGCCAGCAGCCAAGTTGGGGGCTACACCTTC. Translating it yields CASSQVGGYTF. The chain is built from TRBV4-1 and TRBJ1-2, with D unclear. Germline CDR1 reads MGHRA; CDR2 reads YSYEKL. CDR3 length equals 11 residues. Trimming stripped 1 base from V and 8 bases from J, with 5 bases between.

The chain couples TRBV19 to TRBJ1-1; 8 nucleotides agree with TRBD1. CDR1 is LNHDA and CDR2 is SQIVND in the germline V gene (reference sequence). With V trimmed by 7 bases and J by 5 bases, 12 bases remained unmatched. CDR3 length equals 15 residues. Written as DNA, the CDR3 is TGTGCCAGTACAGGGGGCAGGATCCGAGGAACTGAAGCTTTCTTT. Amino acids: CASTGGRIRGTEAFF.